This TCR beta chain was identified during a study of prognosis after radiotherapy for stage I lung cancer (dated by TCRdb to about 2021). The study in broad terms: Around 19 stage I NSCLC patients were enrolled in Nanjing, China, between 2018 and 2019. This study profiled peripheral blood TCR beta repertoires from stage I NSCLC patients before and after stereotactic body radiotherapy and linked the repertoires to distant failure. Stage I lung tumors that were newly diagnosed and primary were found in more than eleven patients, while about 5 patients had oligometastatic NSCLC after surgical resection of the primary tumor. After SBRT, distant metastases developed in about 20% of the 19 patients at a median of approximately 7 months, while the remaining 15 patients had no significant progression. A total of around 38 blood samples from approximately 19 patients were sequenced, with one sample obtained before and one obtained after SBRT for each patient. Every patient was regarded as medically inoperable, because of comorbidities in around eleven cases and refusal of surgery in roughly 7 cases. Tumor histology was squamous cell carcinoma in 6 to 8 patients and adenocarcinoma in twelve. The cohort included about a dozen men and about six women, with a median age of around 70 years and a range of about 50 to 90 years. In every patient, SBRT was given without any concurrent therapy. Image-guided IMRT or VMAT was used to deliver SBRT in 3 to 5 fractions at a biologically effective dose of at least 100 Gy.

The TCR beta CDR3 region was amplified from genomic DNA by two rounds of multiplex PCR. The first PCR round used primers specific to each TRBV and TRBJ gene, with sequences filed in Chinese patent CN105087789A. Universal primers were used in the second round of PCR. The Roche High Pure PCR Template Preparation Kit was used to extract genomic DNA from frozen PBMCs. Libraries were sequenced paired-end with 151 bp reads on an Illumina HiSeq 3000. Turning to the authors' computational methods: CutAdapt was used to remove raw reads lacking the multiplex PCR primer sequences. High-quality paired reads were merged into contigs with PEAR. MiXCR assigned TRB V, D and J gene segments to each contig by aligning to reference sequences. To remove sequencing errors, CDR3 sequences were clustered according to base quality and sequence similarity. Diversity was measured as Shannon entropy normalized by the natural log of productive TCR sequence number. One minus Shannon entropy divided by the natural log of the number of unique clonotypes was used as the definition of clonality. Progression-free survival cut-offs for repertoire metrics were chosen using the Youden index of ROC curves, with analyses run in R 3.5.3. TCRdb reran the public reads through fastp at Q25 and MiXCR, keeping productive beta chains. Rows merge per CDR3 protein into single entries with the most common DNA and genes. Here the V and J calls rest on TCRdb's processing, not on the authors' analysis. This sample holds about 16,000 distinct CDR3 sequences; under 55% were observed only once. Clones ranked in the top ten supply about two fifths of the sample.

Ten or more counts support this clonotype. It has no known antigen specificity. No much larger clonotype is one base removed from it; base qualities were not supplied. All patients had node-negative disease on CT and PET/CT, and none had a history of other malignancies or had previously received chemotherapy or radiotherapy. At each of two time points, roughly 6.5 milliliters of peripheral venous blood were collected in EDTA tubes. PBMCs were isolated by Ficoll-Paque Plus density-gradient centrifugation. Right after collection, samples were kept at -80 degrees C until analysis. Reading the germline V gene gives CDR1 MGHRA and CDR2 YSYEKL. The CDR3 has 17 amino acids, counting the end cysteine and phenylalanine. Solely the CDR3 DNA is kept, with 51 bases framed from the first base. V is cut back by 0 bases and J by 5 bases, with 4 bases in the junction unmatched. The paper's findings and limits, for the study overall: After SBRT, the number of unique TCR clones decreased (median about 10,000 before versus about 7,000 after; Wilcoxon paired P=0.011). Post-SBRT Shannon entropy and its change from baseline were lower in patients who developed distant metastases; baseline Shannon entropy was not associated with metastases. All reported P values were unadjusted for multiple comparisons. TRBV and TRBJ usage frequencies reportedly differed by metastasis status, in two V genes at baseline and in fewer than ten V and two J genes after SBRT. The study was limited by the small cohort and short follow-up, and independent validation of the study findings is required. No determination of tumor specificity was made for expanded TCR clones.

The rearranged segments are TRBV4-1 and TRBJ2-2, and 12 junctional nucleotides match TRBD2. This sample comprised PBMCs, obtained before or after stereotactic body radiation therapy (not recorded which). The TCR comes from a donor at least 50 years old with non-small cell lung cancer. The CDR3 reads CASSQDASGRVTGELFF. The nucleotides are TGCGCCAGCAGCCAAGATGCTAGCGGGAGGGTAACCGGGGAGCTGTTTTTT.